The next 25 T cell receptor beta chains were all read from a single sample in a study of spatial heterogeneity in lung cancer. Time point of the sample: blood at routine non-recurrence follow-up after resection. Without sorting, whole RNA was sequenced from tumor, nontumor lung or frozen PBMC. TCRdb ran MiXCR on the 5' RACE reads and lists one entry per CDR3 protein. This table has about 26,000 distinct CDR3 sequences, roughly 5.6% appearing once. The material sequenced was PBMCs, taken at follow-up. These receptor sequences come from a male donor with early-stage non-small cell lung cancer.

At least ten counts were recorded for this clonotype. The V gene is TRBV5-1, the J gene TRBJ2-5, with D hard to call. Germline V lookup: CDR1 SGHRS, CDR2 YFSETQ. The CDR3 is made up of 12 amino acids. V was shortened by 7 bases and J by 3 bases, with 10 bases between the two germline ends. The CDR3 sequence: CASGYSEETQYF. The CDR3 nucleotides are TGCGCCAGCGGATACTCCGAAGAGACCCAGTACTTC.

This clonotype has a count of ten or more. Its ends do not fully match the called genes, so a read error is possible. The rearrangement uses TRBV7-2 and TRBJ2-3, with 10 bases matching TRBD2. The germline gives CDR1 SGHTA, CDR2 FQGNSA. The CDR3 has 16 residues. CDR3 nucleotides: TGTGCCAGCACCTTAGCGGGGGGCAGAAGCACAGATACGCAGTATTTT. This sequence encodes CASTLAGGRSTDTQYF.

CDR3 sequence (DNA): TGTGCCAGCAGTTTATTGGGACAGGGACCGTCGGGCACCGGGGAGCTGTTTTTT. It translates to CASSLLGQGPSGTGELFF. The chain employs TRBV27 and TRBJ2-2, with 9 bases identical to TRBD1. Germline V gene sequence: CDR1 MNHEY, CDR2 SMNVEV (reference sequence). The V and J ends lost 1 base and 4 bases, in that order; junction bases with no gene match: 10. The CDR3 loop spans 18 amino acids.

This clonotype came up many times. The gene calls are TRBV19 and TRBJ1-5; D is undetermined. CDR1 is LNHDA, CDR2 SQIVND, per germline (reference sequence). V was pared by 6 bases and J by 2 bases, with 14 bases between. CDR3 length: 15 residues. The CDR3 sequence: CASRLLPWGNQPQHF. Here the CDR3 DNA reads TGTGCCAGTAGGTTACTTCCGTGGGGCAATCAGCCCCAGCATTTT.

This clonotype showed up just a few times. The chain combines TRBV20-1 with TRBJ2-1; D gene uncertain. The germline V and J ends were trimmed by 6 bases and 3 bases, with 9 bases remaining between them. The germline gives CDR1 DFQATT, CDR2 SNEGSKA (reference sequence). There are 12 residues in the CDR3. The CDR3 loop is CSATWGYNEQFF. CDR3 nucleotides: TGCAGTGCCACATGGGGCTACAATGAGCAGTTCTTC.

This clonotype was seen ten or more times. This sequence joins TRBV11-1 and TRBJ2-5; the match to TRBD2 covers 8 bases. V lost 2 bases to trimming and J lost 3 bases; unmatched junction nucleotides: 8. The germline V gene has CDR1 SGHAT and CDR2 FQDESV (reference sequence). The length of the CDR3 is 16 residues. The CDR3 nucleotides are TGTGCCAGCAGCTTACTCGGACTAGCAATAAAAGAGACCCAGTACTTC. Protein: CASSLLGLAIKETQYF.

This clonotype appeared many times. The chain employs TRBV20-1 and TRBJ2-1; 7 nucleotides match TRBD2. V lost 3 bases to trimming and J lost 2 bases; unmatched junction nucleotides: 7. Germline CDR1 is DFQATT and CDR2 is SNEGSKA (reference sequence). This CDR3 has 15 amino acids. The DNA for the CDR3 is TGCAGTGCTAGGGGTTTGAGCGGGACCTACAATGAGCAGTTCTTC. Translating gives CSARGLSGTYNEQFF.

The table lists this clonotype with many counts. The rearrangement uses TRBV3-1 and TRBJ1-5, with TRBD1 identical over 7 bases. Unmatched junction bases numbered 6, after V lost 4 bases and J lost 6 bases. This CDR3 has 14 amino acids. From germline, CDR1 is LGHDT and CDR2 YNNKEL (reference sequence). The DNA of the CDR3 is TGTGCCAGCAGCCGAAGGGGACAGAGTCAGCCCCAGCATTTT. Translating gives CASSRRGQSQPQHF.

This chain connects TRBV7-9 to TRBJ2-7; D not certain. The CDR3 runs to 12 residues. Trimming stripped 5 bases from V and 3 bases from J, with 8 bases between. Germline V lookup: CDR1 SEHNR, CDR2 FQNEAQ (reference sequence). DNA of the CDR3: TGTGCCAGCAGCCTTGACCACTACGAGCAGTACTTC. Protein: CASSLDHYEQYF.

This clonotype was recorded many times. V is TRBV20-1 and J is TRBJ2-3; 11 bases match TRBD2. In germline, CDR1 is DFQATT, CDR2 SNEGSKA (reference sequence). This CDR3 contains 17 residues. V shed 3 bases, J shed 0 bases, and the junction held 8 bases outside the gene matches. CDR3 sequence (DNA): TGCAGTGCTAGGGCGGGACTAGCGGCCCAAAGCACAGATACGCAGTATTTT. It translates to CSARAGLAAQSTDTQYF.

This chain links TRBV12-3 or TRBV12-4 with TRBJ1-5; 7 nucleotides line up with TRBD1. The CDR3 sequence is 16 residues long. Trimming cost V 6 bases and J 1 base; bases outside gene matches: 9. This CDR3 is CASRLRQGGSNQPQHF. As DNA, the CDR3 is TGTGCCAGCAGGCTCCGACAGGGTGGAAGCAATCAGCCCCAGCATTTT.

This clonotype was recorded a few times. CDR3 sequence (DNA): TGCAGTGCTAGAACAGGGGGCGTCGGAAACACCATATATTTT. Protein sequence: CSARTGGVGNTIYF. The genes are TRBV20-1 and TRBJ1-3; 9 bases fit TRBD1. Germline values: CDR1 DFQATT, CDR2 SNEGSKA (reference sequence). V was clipped by 2 bases and J by 4 bases; unmatched bases: 3. CDR3 length: 14 amino acids.

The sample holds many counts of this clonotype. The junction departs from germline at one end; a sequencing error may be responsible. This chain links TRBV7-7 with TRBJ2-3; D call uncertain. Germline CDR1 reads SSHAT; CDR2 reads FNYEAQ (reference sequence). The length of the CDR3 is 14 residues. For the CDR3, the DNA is TGTGCTAGCAGCCCTACCCAAACCACAGATACGCAGTATTTT. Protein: CASSPTQTTDTQYF.

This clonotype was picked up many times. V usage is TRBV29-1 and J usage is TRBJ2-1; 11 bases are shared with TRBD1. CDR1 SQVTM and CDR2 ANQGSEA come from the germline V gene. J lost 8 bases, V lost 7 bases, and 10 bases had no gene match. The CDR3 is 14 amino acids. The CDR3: CSARGDRGYDEQFF. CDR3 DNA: TGCAGCGCACGAGGGGACAGGGGGTACGATGAGCAGTTCTTC.

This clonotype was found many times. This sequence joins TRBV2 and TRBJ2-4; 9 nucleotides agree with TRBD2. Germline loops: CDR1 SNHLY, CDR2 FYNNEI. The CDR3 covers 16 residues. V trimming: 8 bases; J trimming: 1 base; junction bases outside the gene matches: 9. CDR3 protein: CASGASGMVAKNIQYF. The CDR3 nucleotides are TGTGCCAGCGGGGCTAGCGGGATGGTGGCCAAAAACATTCAGTACTTC.

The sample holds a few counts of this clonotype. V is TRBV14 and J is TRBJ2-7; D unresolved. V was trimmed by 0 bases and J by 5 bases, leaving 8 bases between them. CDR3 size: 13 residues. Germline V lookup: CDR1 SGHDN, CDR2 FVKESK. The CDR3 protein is CASSQDMSNEQYF. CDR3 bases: TGTGCCAGCAGCCAAGATATGAGTAACGAGCAGTACTTC.

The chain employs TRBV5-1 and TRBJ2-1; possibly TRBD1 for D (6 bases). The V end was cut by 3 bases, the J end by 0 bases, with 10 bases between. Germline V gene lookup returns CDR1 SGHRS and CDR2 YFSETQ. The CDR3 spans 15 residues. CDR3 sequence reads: CASSSDSHSYNEQFF. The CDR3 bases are TGCGCCAGCAGCTCGGACAGCCACTCCTACAATGAGCAGTTCTTC.

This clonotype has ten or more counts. CDR3 nucleotide sequence: TGTGCCAGCAGTGAGAGGGCGGGACAGGGTATTAATTCACCCCTCCACTTT. Translated: CASSERAGQGINSPLHF. V usage is TRBV25-1 and J usage is TRBJ1-6; 9 bases agree with TRBD1. This CDR3 region has 17 residues. Germline values: CDR1 MGHDK, CDR2 SYGVNS. Trimming at V came to 3 bases and at J to 6 bases, leaving 9 bases not matched to a gene.

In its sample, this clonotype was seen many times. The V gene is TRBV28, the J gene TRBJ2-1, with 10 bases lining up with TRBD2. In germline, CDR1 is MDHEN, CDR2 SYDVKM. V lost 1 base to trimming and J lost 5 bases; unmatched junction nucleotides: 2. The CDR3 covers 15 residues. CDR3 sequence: CASSLLAGGNNEQFF. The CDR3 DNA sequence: TGTGCCAGCAGTTTATTAGCGGGAGGAAACAATGAGCAGTTCTTC.

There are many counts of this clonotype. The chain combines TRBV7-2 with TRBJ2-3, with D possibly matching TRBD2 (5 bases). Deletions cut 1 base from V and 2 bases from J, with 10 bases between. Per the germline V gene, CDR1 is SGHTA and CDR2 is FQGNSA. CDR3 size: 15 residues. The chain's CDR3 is CASSLVPGSTDTQYF. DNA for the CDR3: TGTGCCAGCAGCTTAGTTCCGGGGTCCACAGATACGCAGTATTTT.

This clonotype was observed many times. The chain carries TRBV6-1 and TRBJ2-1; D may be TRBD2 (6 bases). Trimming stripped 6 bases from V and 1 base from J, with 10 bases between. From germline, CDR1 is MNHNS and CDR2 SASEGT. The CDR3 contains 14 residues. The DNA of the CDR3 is TGTGCCAGCAGATATAGCGGTTCCTACAATGAGCAGTTCTTC. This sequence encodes CASRYSGSYNEQFF.

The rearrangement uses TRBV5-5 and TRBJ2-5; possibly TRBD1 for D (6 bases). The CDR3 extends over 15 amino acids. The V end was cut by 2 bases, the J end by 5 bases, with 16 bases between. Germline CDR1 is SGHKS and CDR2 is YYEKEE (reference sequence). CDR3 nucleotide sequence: TGTGCCAGCAGCTTATTATCAGGGGTCGGTGAGACCCAGTACTTC. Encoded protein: CASSLLSGVGETQYF. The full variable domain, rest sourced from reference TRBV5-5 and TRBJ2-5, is DAGVTQSPTHLIKTRGQQVTLRCSPISGHKSVSWYQQVLGQGPQFIFQYYEKEERGRGNFPDRFSARQFPNYSSELNVNALLLGDSALYLCASSLLSGVGETQYFGPGTRLLVL.

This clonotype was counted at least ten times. The CDR3 bases are TGTGCCAGCAGCTTCGACAGGGTCCCCTCCGAGCAGTACTTC. As protein: CASSFDRVPSEQYF. The V call is TRBV5-6, the J call TRBJ2-7, with 7 nucleotides matching TRBD1. This CDR3 comprises 14 residues. Losses at the gene ends were 2 bases for V and 6 bases for J; bases not matched to a gene: 8. CDR1 is SGHDT and CDR2 is YYEEEE in the germline V gene.

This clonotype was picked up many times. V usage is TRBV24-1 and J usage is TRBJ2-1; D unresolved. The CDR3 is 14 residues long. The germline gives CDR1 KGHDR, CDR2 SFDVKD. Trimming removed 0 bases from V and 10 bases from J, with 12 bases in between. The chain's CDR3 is CATSDLLPPGEQFF. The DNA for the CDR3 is TGTGCCACCAGTGATTTGCTCCCCCCAGGAGAGCAGTTCTTC.

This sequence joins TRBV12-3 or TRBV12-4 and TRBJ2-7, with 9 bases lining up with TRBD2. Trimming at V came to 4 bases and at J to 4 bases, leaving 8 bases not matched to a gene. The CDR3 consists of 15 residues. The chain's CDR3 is CASSSLKRGVYEQYF. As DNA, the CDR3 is TGTGCCAGCAGTTCCCTTAAGCGGGGGGTTTACGAGCAGTACTTC.